This T cell receptor beta chain was identified in a study of control samples from healthy donors and cancer patients. Profiling relied on immunoSEQ multiplex PCR, and the TCRdb table lists in-frame clones only, not all of them. The data hold 150,000 to 200,000 clones, with roughly 91% observed a single time. CDR3 length: 17 residues. V shed 5 bases and J 3 bases; nucleotides not matched to a gene: 11. Germline loops: CDR1 SNHLY, CDR2 FYNNEI. This receptor was identified in a woman aged 25 to 45 in good health. Material: blood. The J gene is TRBJ2-3, the V gene TRBV2, with TRBD2 matching 10 bases. CDR3 sequence reads: CASSLIPSGSGTDTQYF. The CDR3 DNA reads TGTGCCAGCAGTCTCATTCCTAGCGGGAGTGGTACAGATACGCAGTATTTT.